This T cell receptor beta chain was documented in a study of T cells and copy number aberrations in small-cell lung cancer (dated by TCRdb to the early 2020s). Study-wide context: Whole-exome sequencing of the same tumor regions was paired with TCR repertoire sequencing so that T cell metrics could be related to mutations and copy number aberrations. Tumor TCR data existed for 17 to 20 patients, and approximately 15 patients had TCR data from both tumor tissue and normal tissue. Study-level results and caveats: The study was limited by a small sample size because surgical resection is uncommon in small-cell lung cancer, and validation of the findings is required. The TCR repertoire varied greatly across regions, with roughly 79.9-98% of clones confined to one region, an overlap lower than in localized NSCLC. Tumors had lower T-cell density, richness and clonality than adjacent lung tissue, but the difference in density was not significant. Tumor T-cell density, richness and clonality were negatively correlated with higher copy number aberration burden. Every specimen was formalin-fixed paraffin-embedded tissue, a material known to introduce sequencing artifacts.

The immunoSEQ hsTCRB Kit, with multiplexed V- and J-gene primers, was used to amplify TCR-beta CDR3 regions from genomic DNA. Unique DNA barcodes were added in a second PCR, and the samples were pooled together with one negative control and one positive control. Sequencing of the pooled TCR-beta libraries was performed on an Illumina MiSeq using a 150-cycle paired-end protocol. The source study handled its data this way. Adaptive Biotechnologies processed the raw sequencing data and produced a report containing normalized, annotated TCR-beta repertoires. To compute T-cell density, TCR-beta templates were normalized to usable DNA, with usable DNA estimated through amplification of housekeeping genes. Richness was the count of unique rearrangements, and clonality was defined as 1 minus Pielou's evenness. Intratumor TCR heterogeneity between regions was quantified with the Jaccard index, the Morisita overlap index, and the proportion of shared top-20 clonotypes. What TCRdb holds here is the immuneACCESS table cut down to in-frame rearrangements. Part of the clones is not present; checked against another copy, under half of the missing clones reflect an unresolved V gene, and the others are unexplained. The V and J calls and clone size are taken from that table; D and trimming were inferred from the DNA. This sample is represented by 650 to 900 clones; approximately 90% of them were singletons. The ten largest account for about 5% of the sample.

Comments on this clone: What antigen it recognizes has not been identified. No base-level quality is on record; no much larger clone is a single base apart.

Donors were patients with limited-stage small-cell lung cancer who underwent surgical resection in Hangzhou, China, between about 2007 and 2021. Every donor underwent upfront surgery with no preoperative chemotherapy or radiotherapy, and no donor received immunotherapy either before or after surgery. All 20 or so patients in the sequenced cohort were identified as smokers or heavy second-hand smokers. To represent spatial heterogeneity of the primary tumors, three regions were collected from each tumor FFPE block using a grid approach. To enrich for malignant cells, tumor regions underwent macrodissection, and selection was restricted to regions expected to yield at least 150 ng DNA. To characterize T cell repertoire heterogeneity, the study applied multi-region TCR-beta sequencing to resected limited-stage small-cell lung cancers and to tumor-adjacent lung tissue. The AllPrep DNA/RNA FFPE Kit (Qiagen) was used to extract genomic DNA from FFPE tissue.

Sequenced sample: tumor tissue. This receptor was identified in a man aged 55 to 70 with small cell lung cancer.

The CDR3 has the sequence CASSSPPGGGYTF. The DNA sequence is given as TGTGCCAGCAGCTCCCCTCCCGGGGGTGGCTACACCTTC. In this chain, TRBV7-2 is recombined with TRBJ1-2; the D segment could be TRBD1, given 5 matching bases. V is shortened by 4 bases, J by 7 bases, and the region joining them spans 13 bases. CDR1 and CDR2, per the germline V gene, are SGHTA and FQGNSA. There are 13 amino acids in the CDR3, from cysteine to phenylalanine inclusive. Left in the record is the CDR3 DNA by itself, 39 bases read in frame from the first base.